Shown below are 29 T cell receptor beta chains from a single sample sequenced in a study of blood T cell repertoires in COVID-19 (dated by TCRdb to 2018 to 2020). Receptors were amplified or captured by the immunoSEQ multiplex PCR assay. TCRdb limited this immuneACCESS table to in-frame rearrangements with V and J called. A share of clones is missing; checked studies link under half to unresolved V genes, and the rest is unexplained. This sample gives more than 150,000 clones in total; around 86% of them show up just once. The ten largest make up 2.7% of the sample. Input material: peripheral blood. All receptors derive from a middle-aged man with active or convalescent COVID-19.

This clone showed up just a few times. V is TRBV6-2 or TRBV6-3 and J is TRBJ2-7; 7 bases match TRBD2. V dropped 4 bases and J dropped 4; count of bases not matched to a gene: 13. The CDR3 has 16 residues. Per germline, CDR1 MNHEY and CDR2 SVGEGT. The CDR3 sequence is CASSWGGGQTIYEQYF. Here the CDR3 DNA reads TGTGCCAGCAGTTGGGGGGGTGGACAAACGATATACGAGCAGTACTTC.

This clone was seen a few times. The rearrangement joins TRBV19 to TRBJ1-5; D possibly corresponds to TRBD1 (6 bases). V shed 3 bases and J shed 4 bases, with 13 bases lying between them. The CDR3 is 15 amino acids. The germline V gene encodes CDR1 LNHDA and CDR2 SQIVND (reference sequence). In DNA, the CDR3 is TGTGCCAGTAGTATTTGGCAGGGGCCAAATCAGCCCCAGCATTTT. It encodes CASSIWQGPNQPQHF.

This clone was seen just once. CDR3 sequence: CSASILDRPYEQYF. The CDR3 coding sequence is TGCAGTGCTAGTATCCTCGACAGACCCTACGAGCAGTACTTC. The chain links TRBV20-1 to TRBJ2-7, with a weak D call TRBD1 (5 bases). The CDR3 runs to 14 residues. The V gene lost 3 bases and the J gene lost 2 bases, with 14 bases spanning the gap. Germline V gene sequence: CDR1 DFQATT, CDR2 SNEGSKA (reference sequence).

The V gene is TRBV2, the J gene TRBJ2-1; 8 bases match TRBD2. The CDR3 length is 15 residues. Germline values: CDR1 SNHLY, CDR2 FYNNEI. The V and J ends lost 3 bases and 6 bases, in that order; junction bases with no gene match: 7. This chain's CDR3 is CASSESGGPGNEQFF. Here the CDR3 DNA reads TGTGCCAGCAGTGAGTCGGGGGGGCCGGGCAATGAGCAGTTCTTC.

The rearrangement joins TRBV25-1 to TRBJ2-2, with a weak D call TRBD1 (5 bases). The CDR3 contains 15 residues. Trimming left V 3 bases short and J 2 bases short, with 10 bases between. Germline V CDR1 and CDR2: MGHDK, SYGVNS. The CDR3 here is CASSDGRVNTGELFF. The CDR3 DNA is TGTGCCAGCAGTGATGGCAGGGTTAACACCGGGGAGCTGTTTTTT.

This rearrangement joins TRBV14 to TRBJ2-1; D unclear. The CDR3 covers 13 residues. Trimming removed 1 base at V and 4 bases at J, with 5 bases between. Germline V lookup: CDR1 SGHDN, CDR2 FVKESK. Here the CDR3 DNA reads TGTGCCAGCAGCCAAGGGCAGTACAATGAGCAGTTCTTC. The encoded protein is CASSQGQYNEQFF. The full variable domain, its missing parts supplied by reference TRBV14 and TRBJ2-1, is EAGVTQFPSHSVIEKGQTVTLRCDPISGHDNLYWYRRVMGKEIKFLLHFVKESKQDESGMPNNRFLAERTGGTYSTLKVQPAELEDSGVYFCASSQGQYNEQFFGPGTRLTVL.

This clone was counted a few times. The chain recombines TRBV28 with TRBJ2-5, with TRBD2 matching 9 bases. V gave up 1 base and J gave up 3 bases; unmatched junction bases: 12. CDR1 MDHEN and CDR2 SYDVKM come from the germline V gene. This CDR3 region has 18 residues. The CDR3 loop reads CASSLSVSGGWGEETQYF. The CDR3 region has the DNA TGTGCCAGCAGTTTATCGGTTAGCGGGGGCTGGGGGGAAGAGACCCAGTACTTC.

The rearrangement links TRBV27 to TRBJ2-1; 7 nucleotides line up with TRBD1. Germline CDR1 reads MNHEY; CDR2 reads SMNVEV (reference sequence). V trimming: 6 bases; J trimming: 2 bases; junction bases outside the gene matches: 4. The CDR3 runs 14 residues. The CDR3 sequence: CASSRDSPYNEQFF. The CDR3 nucleotides are TGTGCCAGCAGCCGGGACAGCCCCTACAATGAGCAGTTCTTC.

V is TRBV24-1 and J is TRBJ1-1; D call uncertain. V dropped 8 bases and J dropped 1 base, with 13 bases sitting between them. This CDR3 is built from 14 residues. Germline-derived CDR1 and CDR2 are KGHDR and SFDVKD. The CDR3 loop reads CATTGKRENTEAFF. CDR3 nucleotides: TGTGCCACCACGGGAAAGCGAGAGAACACTGAAGCTTTCTTT.

This clone has a single count. The V call is TRBV6-1, the J call TRBJ2-7; tentative D call: TRBD2 (6 bases). The CDR3 consists of 15 residues. Germline V CDR1 and CDR2: MNHNS, SASEGT. Trimming removed 3 bases at V and 0 bases at J, with 12 bases between. Here the CDR3 reads CASSEGGVSSYEQYF. Here the CDR3 DNA reads TGTGCCAGCAGTGAGGGCGGGGTCAGCTCCTACGAGCAGTACTTC.

The chain links TRBV2 to TRBJ2-1; D unclear. The CDR3 is 11 amino acids. Trimming cost V 7 bases and J 6 bases, with 7 bases left between them. The V gene's germline CDR1 is SNHLY and CDR2 FYNNEI. The CDR3 DNA sequence: TGTGCCAGCACCGTCTTCAATGAGCAGTTCTTC. This translates into CASTVFNEQFF.

The chain uses TRBV28 and TRBJ2-6; possible D gene TRBD1, 6 bases. Trimming left V 4 bases short and J 0 bases short, with 10 bases between. Looked up from germline, CDR1 is MDHEN and CDR2 is SYDVKM. This CDR3 has 16 amino acids. CDR3 bases: TGTGCCAGCAGTTCCCCCAGGGGCTCTGGGGCCAACGTCCTGACTTTC. This sequence encodes CASSSPRGSGANVLTF.

The chain recombines TRBV4-1 with TRBJ1-5; D gene uncertain. Germline CDR1 and CDR2: MGHRA and YSYEKL. The V end was cut by 0 bases, the J end by 7 bases, with 16 bases between. The CDR3 contains 16 residues. CDR3 bases: TGCGCCAGCAGCCAAGATGGTGGGCAGTTTTTACAGCCCCAGCATTTT. This codes for CASSQDGGQFLQPQHF.

This sequence joins TRBV15 and TRBJ2-3; a weak D match, TRBD2 (6 bases). CDR1 is LNHNV and CDR2 is YYDKDF in the germline V gene (reference sequence). The CDR3 length is 17 residues. V dropped 4 bases and J dropped 6 bases, with 23 bases sitting between them. The CDR3 DNA reads as TGTGCCACCAGCACCACAGACCCCGGGAGCCAGTGGGATACGCAGTATTTT. This codes for CATSTTDPGSQWDTQYF.

DNA of the CDR3: TGTGCCAGCAGTCGGCAGGGGGGCGTCGAACAGTACTTC. Protein sequence: CASSRQGGVEQYF. V is TRBV6-5 and J is TRBJ2-7, with D perhaps TRBD1 (7 bases). The CDR3 sequence is 13 residues long. From germline, CDR1 is MNHEY and CDR2 SVGAGI. V was clipped by 5 bases and J by 10 bases, with 18 bases between them.

The rearrangement joins TRBV10-3 to TRBJ1-1, with D maybe TRBD1 (6 bases). Trimming stripped 4 bases from V and 8 bases from J, with 14 bases between. Germline CDR1 and CDR2: ENHRY and SYGVKD. The CDR3 runs 13 residues. CDR3 amino acids: CAISAQDSHEAFF. The CDR3 region has the DNA TGTGCCATCAGTGCCCAGGACAGTCACGAAGCTTTCTTT.

A few counts support this clone. The chain employs TRBV7-8 and TRBJ1-2, with D perhaps matching TRBD1 (6 bases). CDR1 SGHVS and CDR2 FQNEAQ come from the germline V gene. V was cut by 5 bases and J by 5 bases, with 9 bases left in between. The CDR3 contains 12 residues. CDR3 in DNA: TGTGCCAGCAGCCCAGGACAGTATGGCTACACCTTC. Protein sequence: CASSPGQYGYTF.

This clone was seen more than once but under ten times. This chain connects TRBV10-3 to TRBJ1-3, with TRBD1 matching 7 bases. This CDR3 spans 15 amino acids. Germline loops: CDR1 ENHRY, CDR2 SYGVKD. The V and J ends lost 6 bases and 0 bases, in that order; junction bases with no gene match: 5. In nucleotides, the CDR3 is TGTGCCATCAGCACAGGGGCCTCCTCTGGAAACACCATATATTTT. The encoded protein is CAISTGASSGNTIYF.

This sequence joins TRBV4-2 and TRBJ1-5; D possibly corresponds to TRBD1 (5 bases). Trimming took off 4 bases at V and 4 bases at J, with 14 bases between the two ends. CDR1 is LGHNA, CDR2 YNFKEQ, per germline. This CDR3 contains 15 residues. The CDR3 nucleotides read TGTGCCAGCAGCCCGTATCCGACAGAAAATCAGCCCCAGCATTTT. Translation: CASSPYPTENQPQHF.

This chain links TRBV7-9 with TRBJ1-2, with D tentatively TRBD1 (6 bases). The V gene lost 6 bases and the J gene lost 2 bases, with 16 bases spanning the gap. Germline V lookup: CDR1 SEHNR, CDR2 FQNEAQ (reference sequence). This CDR3 contains 15 residues. The CDR3 DNA is TGTGCCAGCAGGTTCGGTGCAGGGGTGAACTATGGCTACACCTTC. Residues: CASRFGAGVNYGYTF. Looking up the rest from reference TRBV7-9 and TRBJ1-2 gives the full variable domain: DTGVSQNPRHKITKRGQNVTFRCDPISEHNRLYWYRQTLGQGPEFLTYFQNEAQLEKSRLLSDRFSAERPKGSFSTLEIQRTEQGDSAMYLCASRFGAGVNYGYTFGSGTRLTVV.

V is TRBV6-5 and J is TRBJ2-2; possibly TRBD1 for D (6 bases). Trimming cost V 8 bases and J 3 bases, with 13 bases left between them. Germline CDR1 MNHEY, CDR2 SVGAGI. This CDR3 contains 14 residues. CDR3 region: CASSGVSDTGELFF. CDR3 DNA: TGTGCCAGCTCAGGGGTGTCGGACACCGGGGAGCTGTTTTTT.

The rearrangement joins TRBV5-5 to TRBJ2-7; a possible D gene is TRBD2 (6 bases). The germline CDR1 and CDR2 sequences are SGHKS and YYEKEE (reference sequence). The germline V and J ends were trimmed by 0 bases and 7 bases, with 11 bases remaining between them. The CDR3 has 13 residues. The CDR3, as DNA: TGTGCCAGCAGCTTGGGGGAGGCCCGGGAGCAGTACTTC. Amino acids: CASSLGEAREQYF.

This clone has just a few counts. The chain combines TRBV10-1 with TRBJ1-5; 7 bases agree with TRBD1. V lost 0 bases to trimming and J lost 5 bases; unmatched junction nucleotides: 19. The CDR3 totals 20 residues. Germline V gene lookup returns CDR1 WNHNN and CDR2 SYGVQD (reference sequence). The CDR3 nucleotides read TGCGCCAGCAGTGAGTCTTCTGGGGGAGACAGGGATGATTTGGATCAGCCCCAGCATTTT. This sequence encodes CASSESSGGDRDDLDQPQHF.

V and J are TRBV4-1 and TRBJ2-5; D is possibly TRBD1 (6 bases). The CDR3 runs to 16 residues. V lost 0 bases to trimming and J lost 0 bases, with 11 bases between them. Germline lookup yields CDR1 MGHRA and CDR2 YSYEKL. Written as DNA, the CDR3 is TGCGCCAGCAGCCAAGATCCCGGACAGTACCAAGAGACCCAGTACTTC. This codes for CASSQDPGQYQETQYF.

The chain combines TRBV28 with TRBJ1-2; 9 bases fit TRBD1. The CDR3 runs to 14 residues. CDR1 MDHEN and CDR2 SYDVKM come from the germline V gene. The junction had 1 base not matched to a gene; V was cut back by 1 base and J by 4 bases. The DNA of the CDR3 is TGTGCCAGCAGTTTATCGACAGGGGGCTATGGCTACACCTTC. Translated, it gives CASSLSTGGYGYTF.

This clone occurred many times. V is TRBV6-5 and J is TRBJ1-2, with D perhaps matching TRBD1 (5 bases). Trimming stripped 8 bases from V and 5 bases from J, with 18 bases between. Germline V gene sequence: CDR1 MNHEY, CDR2 SVGAGI. This CDR3 comprises 14 residues. For the CDR3, the DNA is TGTGCCAGCGGCAGAATGGGGGGTGGGTATGGCTACACCTTC. Its translation is CASGRMGGGYGYTF.

J is TRBJ2-1 and V is TRBV29-1, with 15 bases matching TRBD2. Trimming removed 5 bases from V and 5 bases from J; junction bases left unmatched: 4. The CDR3 sequence is 15 residues long. Germline values: CDR1 SQVTM, CDR2 ANQGSEA. In DNA, the CDR3 is TGCAGCGTTCTTGGACTAGCGGGGGGGAACAATGAGCAGTTCTTC. Translated: CSVLGLAGGNNEQFF.

The rearrangement joins TRBV11-3 to TRBJ2-7, with D possibly matching TRBD2 (5 bases). CDR3 size: 14 residues. The germline V gene encodes CDR1 SGHNT and CDR2 YENEEA. The CDR3 DNA is TGTGCAGCTAACGGAGGATTTCCGCACCACGAGCAGTACTTC. This translates into CAANGGFPHHEQYF. Variable domain in full (rest from reference TRBV11-3 and TRBJ2-7): EAGVVQSPRYKIIEKKQPVAFWCNPISGHNTLYWYLQNLGQGPELLIRYENEEAVDDSQLPKDRFSAERLKGVDSTLKIQPAELGDSAVYLCAANGGFPHHEQYFGPGTRLTVT.

The chain recombines TRBV24-1 with TRBJ2-2; 9 bases are a match to TRBD2. The CDR3 consists of 15 residues. Trimming removed 10 bases from V and 3 bases from J; junction bases left unmatched: 8. Germline V gene lookup returns CDR1 KGHDR and CDR2 SFDVKD. CDR3 DNA sequence: TGTGCCACTCAAACGAGGACTAGCGACACCGGGGAGCTGTTTTTT. Its protein is CATQTRTSDTGELFF.